The next 30 T cell receptor beta chains were all read from a single sample in a study of T-cell memory formation after mild COVID-19 (dated by TCRdb to the early 2020s). The library was prepared using 5' RACE. Instrument on record: Illumina NovaSeq 6000. In-frame beta chains were kept once TCRdb had trimmed the public reads at Q25 with fastp and called clones with MiXCR. Identical CDR3 proteins give one entry, which carries the most common genes and DNA. The sample has 120,000 or so distinct CDR3 sequences on record, about 17% of them singletons. Roughly 13% of the sample comes from the top ten. The sample consisted of PBMCs or a T cell subset sorted from them (not recorded which). The receptors shown here come from an adult woman who had mild COVID-19 (a few samples of this study predate the infection). The sample titles of this study are shuffled in the database, so cell type and time point are left out; the donor was told from shared clones.

This clonotype was detected a few times. The chain combines TRBV12-3 or TRBV12-4 with TRBJ2-7; D is undetermined. Trimming shortened V by 5 bases and J by 1 base, and 15 bases separated the two germline ends. There are 15 residues in the CDR3. The CDR3: CASSPTSPGSYEQYF. The CDR3, as DNA: TGTGCCAGCAGTCCGACGTCACCCGGGTCCTACGAGCAGTACTTC.

The chain combines TRBV6-5 with TRBJ2-1; 11 bases fit TRBD2. Germline CDR1 MNHEY, CDR2 SVGAGI. The V segment lost 7 bases and the J segment 4 bases; nucleotides outside the gene matches: 12. This CDR3 is built from 17 residues. CDR3 loop: CASTPSSGTSGYNEQFF. The CDR3 nucleotides read TGTGCCAGCACCCCCTCCTCCGGGACTAGCGGTTACAATGAGCAGTTCTTC.

This clonotype is termed hyperexpanded (1% or more). This chain connects TRBV5-1 to TRBJ2-1, with TRBD2 identical over 11 bases. Per germline, CDR1 SGHRS and CDR2 YFSETQ. V shed 0 bases and J 4 bases; nucleotides not matched to a gene: 6. The CDR3 has 17 amino acids. CDR3 nucleotides: TGCGCCAGCAGCTTGGCCCCCCTAGCGGGGGGTTACAATGAGCAGTTCTTC. Residues: CASSLAPLAGGYNEQFF.

The gene calls are TRBV30 and TRBJ2-3; no reliable D call. The CDR3 runs to 12 residues. Germline V gives CDR1 GTSNPN, CDR2 SVGIG (reference sequence). Trimming stripped 0 bases from V and 3 bases from J, with 4 bases between. In DNA, the CDR3 is TGTGCCTGGAGTGTCGGGACAGATACGCAGTATTTT. Translated, it gives CAWSVGTDTQYF.

This clonotype was counted many times. The rearrangement joins TRBV27 to TRBJ2-1; maybe TRBD1 (5 bases). The germline CDR1 and CDR2 sequences are MNHEY and SMNVEV (reference sequence). Trimming shortened V by 3 bases and J by 4 bases, and 13 bases separated the two germline ends. CDR3 size: 15 residues. The CDR3 region is CASSLWGTGYNEQFF. The CDR3 nucleotides read TGTGCCAGCAGTTTGTGGGGAACAGGATACAATGAGCAGTTCTTC.

The V and J genes are TRBV13 and TRBJ2-6, with D hard to call. Germline CDR1 and CDR2: PRHDT and FYEKMQ (reference sequence). V was clipped by 5 bases and J by 4 bases, with 12 bases between them. The CDR3 spans 15 residues. CDR3 protein: CASSLLEPGANVLTF. The CDR3 region has the DNA TGTGCCAGCAGCCTTTTGGAACCCGGGGCCAACGTCCTGACTTTC.

This chain uses TRBV7-9 with TRBJ2-2; D may be TRBD1 (5 bases). V lost 1 base, J lost 7 bases, and 10 bases lay in between. The CDR3 is made up of 14 amino acids. The germline V gene encodes CDR1 SEHNR and CDR2 FQNEAQ (reference sequence). The CDR3 bases are TGTGCCAGCAGCTTAGGGACACAAAACGGGGAGCTGTTTTTT. Translation: CASSLGTQNGELFF.

V is TRBV18 and J is TRBJ2-7, with D unclear. The CDR3 runs 16 residues. From germline, CDR1 is KGHSH and CDR2 LQKENI. The V end was cut by 2 bases, the J end by 3 bases, with 17 bases between. The CDR3 sequence: CASSPLYSLIGYEQYF. DNA for the CDR3: TGTGCCAGCTCACCATTGTACAGCCTCATTGGCTACGAGCAGTACTTC.

This clonotype came up a few times. CDR3 nucleotides: TGTGCCAGTAGTGCGGGAGGTTTCTACGAGCAGTACTTC. Translated: CASSAGGFYEQYF. The V gene is TRBV19, the J gene TRBJ2-7; 8 bases are a match to TRBD2. The CDR3 loop spans 13 amino acids. Germline CDR1 LNHDA, CDR2 SQIVND (reference sequence). After removal of 5 bases from V and 3 bases from J, the junction contained 3 bases not matched to a gene.

This clonotype was observed a handful of times. The chain carries TRBV12-3 or TRBV12-4 and TRBJ2-2, with 13 bases identical to TRBD2. The CDR3 has 21 amino acids. The junction had 15 bases not matched to a gene; V was cut back by 4 bases and J by 1 base. The CDR3 region is CASSSRPPGLAGAGNTGELFF. CDR3 nucleotides: TGTGCCAGCAGTTCCCGCCCCCCCGGACTAGCGGGAGCTGGGAACACCGGGGAGCTGTTTTTT.

The chain links TRBV4-3 to TRBJ2-1, with D unclear. Trimming took off 0 bases at V and 0 bases at J, with 6 bases between the two ends. Per germline, CDR1 LGHNA and CDR2 YSLEER. The CDR3 runs 15 residues. The CDR3 region is CASSQDQSSYNEQFF. DNA of the CDR3: TGCGCCAGCAGCCAAGATCAGAGCTCCTACAATGAGCAGTTCTTC.

The chain uses TRBV29-1 and TRBJ2-3; 7 bases are shared with TRBD2. The CDR3 has 14 residues. The junction had 5 bases not matched to a gene; V was cut back by 0 bases and J by 5 bases. CDR1 is SQVTM, CDR2 ANQGSEA, per germline. The CDR3 region has the DNA TGCAGCGTTGAAGACGAACGGGGGGAAGATACGCAGTATTTT. This codes for CSVEDERGEDTQYF.

The rearrangement joins TRBV4-1 to TRBJ2-3, with D unresolved. Looked up from germline, CDR1 is MGHRA and CDR2 is YSYEKL. The CDR3 extends over 15 amino acids. V lost 2 bases to trimming and J lost 6 bases, with 15 bases between them. The CDR3 coding sequence is TGCGCCAGCAGCCAATTGAGCGCAGGCCCCGATACGCAGTATTTT. It encodes CASSQLSAGPDTQYF.

This chain connects TRBV4-3 to TRBJ1-2; D is unresolved. Germline values: CDR1 LGHNA, CDR2 YSLEER. The CDR3 is 14 residues long. V lost 0 bases to trimming and J lost 7 bases, with 12 bases between them. The CDR3 loop is CASSQDIGSSGYTF. The DNA for the CDR3 is TGCGCCAGCAGCCAAGATATCGGGTCTAGTGGCTACACCTTC.

The genes are TRBV11-2 and TRBJ2-2; TRBD1 is a possible D gene (7 bases). Trimming took off 5 bases at V and 4 bases at J, with 17 bases between the two ends. The CDR3 is made up of 16 amino acids. Germline V gene lookup returns CDR1 SGHAT and CDR2 FQNNGV. Here the CDR3 reads CASSPRGRPTTGELFF. The CDR3 DNA reads as TGTGCCAGCAGCCCCAGGGGGAGGCCGACCACCGGGGAGCTGTTTTTT.

V is TRBV5-4 and J is TRBJ2-3; 8 bases line up with TRBD2. The trim removed 10 bases at V and 1 base at J, leaving 14 bases unmatched. CDR1 and CDR2 from the germline V gene are SGHNT and YYREEE (reference sequence). This CDR3 region has 16 residues. Here the CDR3 DNA reads TGTGCCCTTAGGACGGGAGCGGGAGTCGGCACAGATACGCAGTATTTT. Translation gives CALRTGAGVGTDTQYF. Together with reference TRBV5-4 and TRBJ2-3, the CDR3 gives the full variable domain: ETGVTQSPTHLIKTRGQQVTLRCSSQSGHNTVSWYQQALGQGPQFIFQYYREEENGRGNFPPRFSGLQFPNYSSELNVNALELDDSALYLCALRTGAGVGTDTQYFGPGTRLTVL.

The V gene is TRBV6-6, the J gene TRBJ2-2, with 10 bases fitting TRBD2. The CDR3 loop spans 17 amino acids. In germline, CDR1 is MNHNY, CDR2 SVGAGI (reference sequence). Trimming removed 0 bases from V and 8 bases from J; junction bases left unmatched: 9. The DNA of the CDR3 is TGTGCCAGCAGTTACTCTCCGGGACTAGCGCTGGGAGGGGAGCTGTTTTTT. Translation: CASSYSPGLALGGELFF.

This sequence joins TRBV10-3 and TRBJ2-7; D is unresolved. The CDR3 is 13 amino acids. Per the germline V gene, CDR1 is ENHRY and CDR2 is SYGVKD. V lost 3 bases and J 0 bases, leaving 6 bases between the germline ends. For the CDR3, the DNA is TGTGCCATCAGTGATGCCAGCTCCTACGAGCAGTACTTC. Translated, it gives CAISDASSYEQYF.

Only a few counts were recorded for this clonotype. The chain is built from TRBV9 and TRBJ2-7; D is possibly TRBD2 (5 bases). Germline-derived CDR1 and CDR2 are SGDLS and YYNGEE. The CDR3 totals 14 residues. V lost 3 bases to trimming and J lost 1 base, with 11 bases between them. CDR3 amino acids: CASSEGLGSYEQYF. DNA of the CDR3: TGTGCCAGCAGCGAAGGACTGGGTTCCTACGAGCAGTACTTC.

The CDR3 DNA reads TGCGCCAGCAGCTTCAGGACAGGAAAAGAGACCCAGTACTTC. It translates to CASSFRTGKETQYF. This chain links TRBV5-1 with TRBJ2-5, with 7 bases identical to TRBD1. V lost 2 bases, J lost 3 bases, and 4 bases stayed unmatched. The germline V gene has CDR1 SGHRS and CDR2 YFSETQ. This CDR3 spans 14 amino acids.

Note on this clonotype: The final CDR3 position lacks the conserved phenylalanine or tryptophan, pointing to a likely read error. J is TRBJ2-7 and V is TRBV7-2, with D tentatively TRBD2 (5 bases). CDR3 length equals 15 residues. The ends were cut back, 8 bases at V and 1 base at J, with 18 bases in the middle. Germline V gene data show CDR1 as SGHTA and CDR2 as FQGNSA. CDR3 sequence (DNA): TGTGCCAGCCCGTCTCCGGGGAGCTCGTCCTACGAGCAGTACTCC. Protein sequence: CASPSPGSSSYEQYS.

This chain joins TRBV6-5 and TRBJ1-1; 8 bases are shared with TRBD1. The germline CDR1 and CDR2 sequences are MNHEY and SVGAGI. The J segment lost 4 bases and the V segment lost 11 bases, leaving 9 bases of the junction unmatched. The CDR3 spans 13 residues. The CDR3 nucleotides read TGTGCCGGCACTAAACAGGGGGGCACTGAAGCTTTCTTT. It is translated as CAGTKQGGTEAFF.

This clonotype was observed at least ten times. The chain employs TRBV4-1 and TRBJ1-2; 7 bases match TRBD1. The CDR3 is made up of 13 amino acids. The germline V gene has CDR1 MGHRA and CDR2 YSYEKL. Unmatched junction bases numbered 7, after V lost 4 bases and J lost 8 bases. CDR3 in DNA: TGCGCCAGCAGCCCGCGGGACAGTAGAGGCTACACCTTC. Translated, it gives CASSPRDSRGYTF.

This sequence joins TRBV7-2 and TRBJ2-1, with D tentatively TRBD1 (6 bases). The CDR3 sequence is 16 residues long. V was clipped by 5 bases and J by 0 bases, with 14 bases between them. Germline V gene sequence: CDR1 SGHTA, CDR2 FQGNSA. The CDR3, as DNA: TGTGCCAGCAGCCCGTTCAGGGGTAGCTCCTACAATGAGCAGTTCTTC. This sequence encodes CASSPFRGSSYNEQFF. The full variable domain, completed using reference TRBV7-2 and TRBJ2-1, is GAGVSQSPSNKVTEKGKDVELRCDPISGHTALYWYRQSLGQGLEFLIYFQGNSAPDKSGLPSDRFSAERTGGSVSTLTIQRTQQEDSAVYLCASSPFRGSSYNEQFFGPGTRLTVL.

This clonotype was detected only a few times. Its ends do not fully match the called genes, so a read error is possible. The rearrangement uses TRBV7-7 and TRBJ2-3; 10 positions agree with TRBD2. This CDR3 has 16 amino acids. From germline, CDR1 is SSHAT and CDR2 FNYEAQ (reference sequence). The DNA for the CDR3 is TGTGCTAGCAGTACGACTAGCGGGTCCGGGGAGGATACGCAGTATTTT. Translated, it gives CASSTTSGSGEDTQYF.

This sequence joins TRBV29-1 and TRBJ1-2; perhaps TRBD1 as D (6 bases). CDR3 length equals 14 residues. The V gene's germline CDR1 is SQVTM and CDR2 ANQGSEA. The V end was cut by 0 bases, the J end by 5 bases, with 13 bases between. The CDR3 region is CSVEDPRTGYGYTF. The DNA of the CDR3 is TGCAGCGTTGAAGATCCCCGAACAGGGTATGGCTACACCTTC.

This clonotype was picked up a small number of times. This chain links TRBV4-3 with TRBJ2-7; 8 bases are a match to TRBD1. Germline V CDR1 and CDR2: LGHNA, YSLEER. Germline trimming cut 4 bases from V and 5 bases from J; bases unmatched to any gene: 10. The CDR3 totals 15 residues. The CDR3 DNA follows: TGCGCCAGCAGCCGAGGGAGGACAGGGCCGGACGAGCAGTACTTC. It specifies CASSRGRTGPDEQYF.

The chain uses TRBV12-3 or TRBV12-4 and TRBJ1-1; 7 bases match TRBD1. Unmatched junction bases numbered 12, after V lost 6 bases and J lost 2 bases. The CDR3 is 16 residues long. The CDR3 DNA is TGTGCCAGCAGCTTACTTACGACAGGGATAAACACTGAAGCTTTCTTT. It encodes CASSLLTTGINTEAFF.

The chain has TRBV20-1 and TRBJ2-7; 9 bases align to TRBD1. The CDR3 is made up of 15 amino acids. The trim removed 0 bases at V and 0 bases at J, leaving 3 bases unmatched. The germline CDR1 and CDR2 sequences are DFQATT and SNEGSKA (reference sequence). CDR3 nucleotide sequence: TGCAGTGCTAGAGAGACGGGACAGGGCTCCTACGAGCAGTACTTC. This gives the protein CSARETGQGSYEQYF.

This clonotype has more than one count but fewer than ten. CDR3 sequence reads: CASVPGTGANVLTF. The CDR3 bases are TGTGCCAGCGTCCCAGGGACCGGGGCCAACGTCCTGACTTTC. This chain joins TRBV12-3 or TRBV12-4 and TRBJ2-6, with D possibly being TRBD1 or TRBD2 (5 bases each). Trimming left V 8 bases short and J 4 bases short, with 12 bases between. This CDR3 region has 14 residues.